These 11 T cell receptor beta chains originate from one sample sequenced in a study of CD8+CD57+ T cells in acquired aplastic anemia. The TCR beta profiling, which covered VDJ combination and CDR3 sequence, was carried out using genomic DNA as the template. TCRdb independently ran MiXCR on the reads; one entry per CDR3 protein. The profile shows 400,000 to 600,000 distinct CDR3 sequences, 25% to 40% of them singletons. Sequencing was done on patients that had shown CD8+CD57+ cell expansion by flow cytometry. Sequences were obtained from sorted CD4+, CD8+, or CD8+CD57+ T cells (not recorded which) from PBMCs. These receptor sequences come from a human donor with aplastic anemia.

V usage is TRBV7-2 and J usage is TRBJ2-5, with 15 nucleotides matching TRBD2. CDR3 size: 17 residues. The J segment lost 1 base and the V segment lost 6 bases, leaving 6 bases of the junction unmatched. Germline assignment: CDR1 SGHTA and CDR2 FQGNSA. Written as DNA, the CDR3 is TGTGCCAGCAGTCTTGGGACTAGCGGGGGGTTCCAAGAGACCCAGTACTTC. It codes for CASSLGTSGGFQETQYF.

This chain links TRBV25-1 with TRBJ1-6, with a tentative D call TRBD1 (6 bases). Germline assignment: CDR1 MGHDK and CDR2 SYGVNS. The CDR3 covers 16 residues. Trimming pared 4 bases from V and 4 bases from J, leaving 14 bases between. This CDR3 reads CASSALSTGYNSPLHF. In nucleotides, the CDR3 is TGTGCCAGCAGTGCTCTTTCGACAGGATATAATTCACCCCTCCACTTT.

The chain employs TRBV6-1 and TRBJ1-5; 10 bases map to TRBD1. The CDR3 totals 14 residues. The germline gives CDR1 MNHNS, CDR2 SASEGT. J was trimmed by 5 bases and V by 7 bases; bases with no gene match: 5. The DNA for the CDR3 is TGTGCCAGCACTCCGGGACAGGGGTATCAGCCCCAGCATTTT. This sequence encodes CASTPGQGYQPQHF.

The rearrangement joins TRBV7-3 to TRBJ2-7, with TRBD1 as a possible D gene (5 bases). The CDR3 covers 12 residues. V lost 5 bases to trimming and J lost 4 bases, with 9 bases between them. Germline V CDR1 and CDR2: SGHTA, FQGTGA. The DNA of the CDR3 is TGTGCCAGCAGCGCAGGGAATTACGAGCAGTACTTC. It is translated as CASSAGNYEQYF.

The chain links TRBV20-1 to TRBJ2-1, with TRBD1 matching 10 bases. From germline, CDR1 is DFQATT and CDR2 SNEGSKA (reference sequence). The ends lost 6 bases at V and 8 bases at J; junction bases unmatched: 10. The CDR3 is 14 residues long. CDR3 DNA sequence: TGCAGTGCGCCTGACAGGGACAGGGGAGATGAGCAGTTCTTC. It codes for CSAPDRDRGDEQFF.

The table lists this clonotype with many counts. The rearrangement links TRBV20-1 to TRBJ1-5; the D is unclear. CDR1 and CDR2 from the germline V gene are DFQATT and SNEGSKA (reference sequence). The V end was cut by 4 bases, the J end by 9 bases, with 16 bases between. CDR3 length: 13 residues. As DNA, the CDR3 is TGCAGTGCTATGCGGCAGGCGGGCCCGCCCCAGCATTTT. This gives the protein CSAMRQAGPPQHF.

This clonotype appeared many times. The chain uses TRBV7-6 and TRBJ1-2; D gene unclear. CDR3 length: 15 residues. Germline-derived CDR1 and CDR2 are SGHVS and FNYEAQ. Deletions cut 4 bases from V and 6 bases from J, with 18 bases between. The CDR3 sequence is CASSSPSDVGDGYTF. CDR3 bases: TGTGCCAGCAGCTCCCCCTCCGACGTGGGAGATGGCTACACCTTC.

This clonotype was observed a few times. The chain couples TRBV4-1 to TRBJ1-2; no clear D. V dropped 0 bases and J dropped 7 bases, with 18 bases sitting between them. Germline assignment: CDR1 MGHRA and CDR2 YSYEKL. This CDR3 has 16 residues. The CDR3 reads CASSQELAKRLRGYTF. The CDR3 DNA follows: TGCGCCAGCAGCCAAGAATTGGCGAAGCGACTACGTGGCTACACCTTC.

This chain connects TRBV7-8 to TRBJ1-2; 8 positions agree with TRBD1. The ends lost 5 bases at V and 7 bases at J; junction bases unmatched: 3. Germline CDR1 and CDR2: SGHVS and FQNEAQ. This CDR3 is 12 amino acids long. The CDR3 sequence is CASSIDRGGYTF. The CDR3 DNA is TGTGCCAGCAGCATCGACAGGGGTGGCTACACCTTC.

A few counts support this clonotype. The chain links TRBV20-1 to TRBJ2-7, with D possibly matching TRBD1 (5 bases). The CDR3 extends over 14 amino acids. Germline V lookup: CDR1 DFQATT, CDR2 SNEGSKA (reference sequence). The germline V and J ends were trimmed by 3 bases and 0 bases, with 12 bases remaining between them. CDR3 protein: CSARVDILSYEQYF. The CDR3 DNA is TGCAGTGCTAGGGTGGACATTCTCTCCTACGAGCAGTACTTC.

Only a few counts were recorded for this clonotype. V and J are TRBV9 and TRBJ1-3, with a possible D match to TRBD1 (5 bases). The CDR3 is 16 amino acids. Germline CDR1 SGDLS, CDR2 YYNGEE. V was cut by 0 bases and J by 3 bases, with 13 bases left in between. As DNA, the CDR3 is TGTGCCAGCAGCGTAGTAGACAGTCTTGTTGGAAACACCATATATTTT. This sequence encodes CASSVVDSLVGNTIYF.